The T cell receptor beta chain described here comes from a study of PD-L1 blockade in urothelial cancer. Looking at the study overall: Patients initiated atezolizumab in about 2014 at 1,200 mg intravenously every 3 weeks. In the patient group, most of the 29 were males with bladder-origin urothelial cancer. Study-wide results and limits: Pretreatment clonality of the blood TCR repertoire below the median was predictive of superior survival.

Indicated time point: pretreatment peripheral blood. As for this clone: Its antigen is unknown.

Sequenced by immunoSEQ multiplex PCR; TCRdb stores in-frame clones only, minus some. The table includes some 46,000 clones, 80% detected once. Between the trimmed V and J ends, which lost 2 bases and 1 base, there was a span of 6 bases. This CDR3 is 15 amino acids long. Germline values: CDR1 MDHEN, CDR2 SYDVKM. The receptor was derived from a man in his sixties with urothelial cancer. The sample consisted of PBMCs, taken around atezolizumab (anti-PD-L1) treatment. The chain carries TRBV28 and TRBJ2-6, with D unresolved. The CDR3 DNA sequence: TGTGCCAGCAGTTTACCAGGATCTGGGGCCAACGTCCTGACTTTC. As protein: CASSLPGSGANVLTF.